Listed below are T cell receptor beta chains from one sample, sequenced in a study of blood T cell repertoires in COVID-19. TCRdb keeps only in-frame clones here, not all; method: immunoSEQ multiplex PCR. Here the sample spans roughly 250,000 clones, about 90% being singletons. The sequenced material came from PBMCs or T cells enriched from blood (not recorded which). These receptor sequences come from a woman under 30 who had recovered from COVID-19. Each CDR3 is given with its conserved first and last residue. The D gene is left open where the match is weak. Clone size is shown for a subset of rows, as once, few, many or a class of expanded clone.

J gene: TRBJ2-2; CDR3 length: 16; V gene: TRBV5-1; D gene: TRBD2; clone size: NA; CDR3 protein: CASSLEGLASPGELFF; CDR3 DNA: TGCGCCAGCAGCTTGGAAGGACTAGCTAGTCCCGGGGAGCTGTTTTTT
J gene: TRBJ1-1; CDR3 length: 16; V gene: TRBV5-1; D gene: TRBD1; clone size: once; CDR3 protein: CASSSKPGQGLGEAFF; CDR3 DNA: TGCGCCAGCAGCTCTAAACCGGGACAGGGTTTGGGTGAAGCTTTCTTT
J gene: TRBJ1-1; CDR3 length: 13; V gene: TRBV5-4; D gene: NA; clone size: few; CDR3 protein: CASSSGTLTEAFF; CDR3 DNA: TGTGCCAGCAGCTCGGGGACACTCACTGAAGCTTTCTTT
J gene: TRBJ2-1; CDR3 length: 17; V gene: TRBV28; D gene: TRBD2; clone size: NA; CDR3 protein: CASTSGSGTSGYNEQFF; CDR3 DNA: TGTGCCAGCACCAGTGGCTCCGGGACTAGCGGATACAATGAGCAGTTCTTC
J gene: TRBJ1-1; CDR3 length: 15; V gene: TRBV13; D gene: NA; clone size: NA; CDR3 protein: CASSRAWGRNTEAFF; CDR3 DNA: TGTGCCAGCAGCCGGGCCTGGGGGCGGAACACTGAAGCTTTCTTT
J gene: TRBJ1-1; CDR3 length: 18; V gene: TRBV19; D gene: NA; clone size: NA; CDR3 protein: CASSIVVLGGKEGTEAFF; CDR3 DNA: TGTGCCAGTAGTATAGTGGTCTTGGGCGGAAAGGAGGGAACTGAAGCTTTCTTT
J gene: TRBJ1-1; CDR3 length: 14; V gene: TRBV7-2; D gene: TRBD1; clone size: NA; CDR3 protein: CASSLATGETEAFF; CDR3 DNA: TGTGCCAGCAGCTTAGCGACAGGGGAGACTGAAGCTTTCTTT
J gene: TRBJ1-1; CDR3 length: 14; V gene: TRBV6-2/TRBV6-3; D gene: TRBD1; clone size: once; CDR3 protein: CASSAMTGESEAFF; CDR3 DNA: TGTGCCAGCAGTGCCATGACAGGGGAGTCTGAAGCTTTCTTT
J gene: TRBJ1-2; CDR3 length: 12; V gene: TRBV10-2; D gene: TRBD1; clone size: few; CDR3 protein: CASRDRGYGYTF; CDR3 DNA: TGCGCCAGCCGGGACAGGGGCTATGGCTACACCTTC
J gene: TRBJ2-7; CDR3 length: 13; V gene: TRBV5-4; D gene: NA; clone size: few; CDR3 protein: CASSSQDSYEQYF; CDR3 DNA: TGTGCCAGCAGCTCTCAGGATTCCTACGAGCAGTACTTC
J gene: TRBJ1-2; CDR3 length: 11; V gene: TRBV3-1/TRBV3-2; D gene: NA; clone size: NA; CDR3 protein: CASSQGGGYTF; CDR3 DNA: TGTGCCAGCAGCCAAGGAGGAGGCTACACCTTC
J gene: TRBJ1-2; CDR3 length: 14; V gene: TRBV10-3; D gene: NA; clone size: NA; CDR3 protein: CAISDKGTNYGYTF; CDR3 DNA: TGTGCCATCAGTGACAAGGGGACAAACTATGGCTACACCTTC
J gene: TRBJ1-5; CDR3 length: 14; V gene: TRBV19; D gene: NA; clone size: few; CDR3 protein: CASSERGKVQPQHF; CDR3 DNA: TGTGCCAGTAGTGAAAGGGGTAAGGTTCAGCCCCAGCATTTT
J gene: TRBJ2-1; CDR3 length: 13; V gene: TRBV4-2; D gene: NA; clone size: NA; CDR3 protein: CASSQGGGDEQFF; CDR3 DNA: TGTGCCAGCAGCCAAGGGGGGGGCGATGAGCAGTTCTTC
J gene: TRBJ1-2; CDR3 length: 13; V gene: TRBV6-5; D gene: NA; clone size: once; CDR3 protein: CASSSDRLYGYTF; CDR3 DNA: TGTGCCAGCAGTTCGGACAGACTCTATGGCTACACCTTC
J gene: TRBJ1-3; CDR3 length: 16; V gene: TRBV27; D gene: TRBD1; clone size: NA; CDR3 protein: CASSTSTGLSGNTIYF; CDR3 DNA: TGTGCCAGCAGTACCTCGACAGGGCTTTCTGGAAACACCATATATTTT
J gene: TRBJ2-4; CDR3 length: 16; V gene: TRBV27; D gene: TRBD1; clone size: NA; CDR3 protein: CASSPRTGLAKNIQYF; CDR3 DNA: TGTGCCAGCAGTCCCCGGACAGGCCTAGCCAAAAACATTCAGTACTTC
J gene: TRBJ1-3; CDR3 length: 12; V gene: TRBV7-2; D gene: NA; clone size: NA; CDR3 protein: CASSLGGDTIYF; CDR3 DNA: TGTGCCAGCAGCCTCGGGGGGGACACCATATATTTT
J gene: TRBJ1-2; CDR3 length: 15; V gene: TRBV10-3; D gene: NA; clone size: NA; CDR3 protein: CAIGGTGSYDYGYTF; CDR3 DNA: TGTGCCATCGGAGGAACAGGGAGCTACGACTATGGCTACACCTTC
J gene: TRBJ2-7; CDR3 length: 15; V gene: TRBV6-5; D gene: NA; clone size: NA; CDR3 protein: CASSYSLGGAYEQYF; CDR3 DNA: TGTGCCAGCAGTTACTCGTTAGGGGGGGCGTACGAGCAGTACTTC
J gene: TRBJ2-7; CDR3 length: 15; V gene: TRBV18; D gene: NA; clone size: NA; CDR3 protein: CASSPGAAGAYEQYF; CDR3 DNA: TGTGCCAGCTCACCCGGGGCGGCAGGGGCCTACGAGCAGTACTTC
J gene: TRBJ1-5; CDR3 length: 17; V gene: TRBV7-8; D gene: NA; clone size: NA; CDR3 protein: CASSLASIDYSNQPQHF; CDR3 DNA: TGTGCCAGCAGCTTAGCGTCTATAGATTATAGCAATCAGCCCCAGCATTTT
J gene: TRBJ2-5; CDR3 length: 15; V gene: TRBV7-2; D gene: TRBD2; clone size: NA; CDR3 protein: CASTRRDYHQETQYF; CDR3 DNA: TGTGCCAGCACCCGCCGGGACTACCACCAAGAGACCCAGTACTTC
J gene: TRBJ2-7; CDR3 length: 18; V gene: TRBV29-1; D gene: TRBD2; clone size: NA; CDR3 protein: CSVSAPALSGGIGREQYF; CDR3 DNA: TGCAGCGTTTCGGCCCCAGCGTTATCGGGGGGTATCGGTAGGGAGCAGTACTTC
J gene: TRBJ2-3; CDR3 length: 16; V gene: TRBV5-1; D gene: TRBD2; clone size: NA; CDR3 protein: CASSLVTSGRADTQYF; CDR3 DNA: TGCGCCAGCAGCTTGGTAACCAGCGGGAGAGCAGATACGCAGTATTTT
J gene: TRBJ1-1; CDR3 length: 18; V gene: TRBV11-3; D gene: TRBD1; clone size: NA; CDR3 protein: CASSLVVLDRGPSTEAFF; CDR3 DNA: TGTGCCAGCAGCTTAGTCGTCTTGGACAGGGGGCCGAGCACTGAAGCTTTCTTT
J gene: TRBJ2-3; CDR3 length: 15; V gene: TRBV24-1; D gene: TRBD1; clone size: once; CDR3 protein: CATSDPGQGTDTQYF; CDR3 DNA: TGTGCCACCAGTGACCCGGGACAGGGGACAGATACGCAGTATTTT
J gene: TRBJ1-1; CDR3 length: 13; V gene: TRBV2; D gene: TRBD1; clone size: once; CDR3 protein: CASSRDRNTEAFF; CDR3 DNA: TGTGCCAGCAGTAGGGACAGGAACACTGAAGCTTTCTTT
J gene: TRBJ2-5; CDR3 length: 14; V gene: TRBV5-1; D gene: TRBD2; clone size: NA; CDR3 protein: CASSGTSGEETQYF; CDR3 DNA: TGCGCCAGCAGCGGGACTAGCGGGGAAGAGACCCAGTACTTC
J gene: TRBJ1-1; CDR3 length: 12; V gene: TRBV15; D gene: NA; clone size: few; CDR3 protein: CATSRDGTEAFF; CDR3 DNA: TGTGCCACCAGCAGAGACGGCACTGAAGCTTTCTTT
J gene: TRBJ2-7; CDR3 length: 14; V gene: TRBV19; D gene: TRBD2; clone size: few; CDR3 protein: CASSLAGGPYEQYF; CDR3 DNA: TGTGCCAGTAGCTTAGCGGGAGGGCCCTACGAGCAGTACTTC
J gene: TRBJ1-2; CDR3 length: 17; V gene: TRBV4-2; D gene: NA; clone size: NA; CDR3 protein: CASSQGESTLANYGYTF; CDR3 DNA: TGTGCCAGCAGCCAAGGAGAGTCCACCCTGGCTAACTATGGCTACACCTTC
J gene: TRBJ2-4; CDR3 length: 17; V gene: TRBV20-1; D gene: NA; clone size: NA; CDR3 protein: CSASSPLSKPTRLVQYF; CDR3 DNA: TGCAGTGCTAGTTCCCCCCTCTCAAAGCCCACCCGGTTGGTTCAGTACTTC
J gene: TRBJ2-2; CDR3 length: 14; V gene: TRBV28; D gene: TRBD2; clone size: NA; CDR3 protein: CASSKREGTGELFF; CDR3 DNA: TGTGCCAGCAGTAAGCGGGAGGGCACCGGGGAGCTGTTTTTT
J gene: TRBJ2-6; CDR3 length: 16; V gene: TRBV4-1; D gene: TRBD2; clone size: NA; CDR3 protein: CASSQVGRVGANVLTF; CDR3 DNA: TGCGCCAGCAGCCAAGTTGGGAGGGTTGGGGCCAACGTCCTGACTTTC
J gene: TRBJ2-7; CDR3 length: 18; V gene: TRBV5-1; D gene: NA; clone size: NA; CDR3 protein: CASSLGTSGRGIPYEQYF; CDR3 DNA: TGCGCCAGCAGCTTAGGGACGTCGGGGAGGGGGATCCCCTACGAGCAGTACTTC
J gene: TRBJ2-1; CDR3 length: 13; V gene: TRBV27; D gene: NA; clone size: NA; CDR3 protein: CASSLSGGNEQFF; CDR3 DNA: TGTGCCAGCAGTTTATCGGGGGGCAATGAGCAGTTCTTC
J gene: TRBJ1-6; CDR3 length: 15; V gene: TRBV7-3; D gene: NA; clone size: NA; CDR3 protein: CASSLGTGANSPLHF; CDR3 DNA: TGTGCCAGCAGCTTAGGCACAGGCGCTAATTCACCCCTCCACTTT
J gene: TRBJ1-1; CDR3 length: 11; V gene: TRBV25-1; D gene: NA; clone size: NA; CDR3 protein: CASTLYAEAFF; CDR3 DNA: TGTGCCAGCACCCTCTACGCTGAAGCTTTCTTT
J gene: TRBJ2-1; CDR3 length: 15; V gene: TRBV25-1; D gene: TRBD1; clone size: NA; CDR3 protein: CASSSYRTGSNEQFF; CDR3 DNA: TGTGCCAGCAGCTCCTACAGGACAGGCTCCAATGAGCAGTTCTTC
J gene: TRBJ1-1; CDR3 length: 15; V gene: TRBV19; D gene: TRBD1; clone size: NA; CDR3 protein: CASSILGTANTEAFF; CDR3 DNA: TGTGCCAGTAGTATTCTCGGGACAGCGAACACTGAAGCTTTCTTT
J gene: TRBJ2-2; CDR3 length: 15; V gene: TRBV18; D gene: TRBD1; clone size: NA; CDR3 protein: CASSPGQGDTGELFF; CDR3 DNA: TGTGCCAGCTCACCGGGACAGGGAGACACCGGGGAGCTGTTTTTT
J gene: TRBJ2-5; CDR3 length: 15; V gene: TRBV7-7; D gene: TRBD2; clone size: NA; CDR3 protein: CASSSLSSGSETQYF; CDR3 DNA: TGTGCTAGCAGCTCCCTTTCTAGCGGGAGCGAGACCCAGTACTTC
J gene: TRBJ2-3; CDR3 length: 16; V gene: TRBV5-1; D gene: TRBD2; clone size: NA; CDR3 protein: CASSSASGRVGDTQYF; CDR3 DNA: TGCGCCAGCAGCTCAGCTAGCGGGAGGGTTGGAGATACGCAGTATTTT
J gene: TRBJ2-4; CDR3 length: 14; V gene: TRBV28; D gene: TRBD2; clone size: NA; CDR3 protein: CASSSIGGINIQYF; CDR3 DNA: TGTGCCAGCAGTTCAATCGGGGGGATAAACATTCAGTACTTC
J gene: TRBJ1-3; CDR3 length: 16; V gene: TRBV7-5; D gene: NA; clone size: NA; CDR3 protein: CARSLVVVGSGNTIYF; CDR3 DNA: NA
J gene: TRBJ1-2; CDR3 length: 15; V gene: TRBV5-6; D gene: NA; clone size: NA; CDR3 protein: CASSPSGGLNYGYTF; CDR3 DNA: TGTGCCAGCAGCCCCTCTGGAGGGCTTAACTATGGCTACACCTTC
J gene: TRBJ2-7; CDR3 length: 16; V gene: TRBV4-2; D gene: TRBD1; clone size: once; CDR3 protein: CASSPVSGTGWYEQYF; CDR3 DNA: TGTGCCAGCAGCCCAGTTTCCGGGACAGGGTGGTACGAGCAGTACTTC
J gene: TRBJ1-3; CDR3 length: 13; V gene: TRBV9; D gene: NA; clone size: NA; CDR3 protein: CASSPTDGNTIYF; CDR3 DNA: TGTGCCAGCAGCCCGACAGATGGAAACACCATATATTTT
J gene: TRBJ1-4; CDR3 length: 14; V gene: TRBV18; D gene: NA; clone size: NA; CDR3 protein: CASSPTQGTRVMFF; CDR3 DNA: TGTGCCAGCTCACCAACCCAGGGGACGAGGGTGATGTTTTTT
J gene: TRBJ1-1; CDR3 length: 15; V gene: TRBV9; D gene: TRBD1; clone size: NA; CDR3 protein: CASSVTTGPNTEAFF; CDR3 DNA: TGTGCCAGCAGCGTGACGACAGGGCCTAACACTGAAGCTTTCTTT
J gene: TRBJ1-1; CDR3 length: 17; V gene: TRBV7-9; D gene: NA; clone size: NA; CDR3 protein: CASSLSTAGYGNTEAFF; CDR3 DNA: TGTGCCAGCAGCTTAAGTACGGCGGGATATGGGAACACTGAAGCTTTCTTT
J gene: TRBJ2-3; CDR3 length: 15; V gene: TRBV29-1; D gene: NA; clone size: NA; CDR3 protein: CSVELANALKGTQYF; CDR3 DNA: TGCAGCGTTGAGCTAGCCAACGCCCTCAAGGGTACGCAGTATTTT
J gene: TRBJ2-3; CDR3 length: 14; V gene: TRBV7-9; D gene: NA; clone size: once; CDR3 protein: CASTPMRAADTQYF; CDR3 DNA: TGTGCCAGCACCCCTATGAGGGCGGCAGATACGCAGTATTTT
J gene: TRBJ2-1; CDR3 length: 15; V gene: TRBV7-3; D gene: NA; clone size: NA; CDR3 protein: CASSPQGFSYNEQFF; CDR3 DNA: TGTGCCAGCAGCCCTCAGGGGTTCTCCTACAATGAGCAGTTCTTC
J gene: TRBJ2-3; CDR3 length: 13; V gene: TRBV5-1; D gene: NA; clone size: NA; CDR3 protein: CASSRSSTDTQYF; CDR3 DNA: TGCGCCAGCAGCCGCAGTTCCACAGATACGCAGTATTTT
J gene: TRBJ2-1; CDR3 length: 15; V gene: TRBV4-3; D gene: TRBD2; clone size: NA; CDR3 protein: CASSHLAGEYNEQFF; CDR3 DNA: TGCGCCAGCAGCCATCTAGCGGGGGAATACAATGAGCAGTTCTTC
J gene: TRBJ1-3; CDR3 length: 16; V gene: TRBV6-5; D gene: NA; clone size: NA; CDR3 protein: CASSLSGHLSGNTIYF; CDR3 DNA: TGTGCCAGCAGTTTATCGGGACATCTCTCTGGAAACACCATATATTTT
J gene: TRBJ2-1; CDR3 length: 15; V gene: TRBV3-1/TRBV3-2; D gene: NA; clone size: once; CDR3 protein: CASSQRREYGNEQFF; CDR3 DNA: TGTGCCAGCAGCCAGAGGAGGGAGTACGGCAATGAGCAGTTCTTC
J gene: TRBJ2-5; CDR3 length: 15; V gene: TRBV4-2; D gene: NA; clone size: NA; CDR3 protein: CASSQPGDGLETQYF; CDR3 DNA: TGTGCCAGCAGCCAGCCAGGGGACGGGTTAGAGACCCAGTACTTC